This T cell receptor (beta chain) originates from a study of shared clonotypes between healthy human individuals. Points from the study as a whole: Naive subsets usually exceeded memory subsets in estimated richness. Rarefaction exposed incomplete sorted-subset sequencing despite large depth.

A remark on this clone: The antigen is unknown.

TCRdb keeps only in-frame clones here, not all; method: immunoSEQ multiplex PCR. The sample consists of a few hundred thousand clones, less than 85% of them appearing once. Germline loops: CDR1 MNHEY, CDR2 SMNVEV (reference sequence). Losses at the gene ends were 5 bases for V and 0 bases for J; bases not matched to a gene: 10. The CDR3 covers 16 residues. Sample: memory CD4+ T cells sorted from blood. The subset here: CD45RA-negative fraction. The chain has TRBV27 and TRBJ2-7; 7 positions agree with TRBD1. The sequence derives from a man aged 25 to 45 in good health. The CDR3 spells CASSARQGQSSYEQYF. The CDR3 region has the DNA TGTGCCAGCAGTGCTAGACAGGGCCAGAGCTCCTACGAGCAGTACTTC.